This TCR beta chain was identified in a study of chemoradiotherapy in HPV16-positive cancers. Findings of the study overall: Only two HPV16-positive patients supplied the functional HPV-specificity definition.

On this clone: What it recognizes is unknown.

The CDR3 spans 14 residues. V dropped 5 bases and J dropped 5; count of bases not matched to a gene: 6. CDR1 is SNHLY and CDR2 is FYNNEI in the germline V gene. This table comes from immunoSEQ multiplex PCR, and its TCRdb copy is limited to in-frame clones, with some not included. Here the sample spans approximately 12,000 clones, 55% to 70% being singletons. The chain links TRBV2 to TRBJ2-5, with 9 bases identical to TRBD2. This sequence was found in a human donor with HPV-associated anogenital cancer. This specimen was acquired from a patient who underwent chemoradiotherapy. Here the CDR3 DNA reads TGTGCCAGCAGTAGGCGGGGGGGCGGGGAGACCCAGTACTTC. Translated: CASSRRGGGETQYF.